This is a list of T cell receptor beta chains from one sample in a study of graft-versus-host responses after intestinal transplantation. Measured with immunoSEQ multiplex PCR; TCRdb has only the in-frame clones, and not every one. The table records about 21,000 clones, 30% to 40% of them present only once. This specimen consisted of alloreactive CD8+ T cells from a mixed lymphocyte reaction culture, obtained before intestinal transplant. All receptors come from a human patient who received an intestinal transplant. CDR3s include the opening cysteine and the closing phenylalanine or tryptophan. The D gene is left open where the match is weak. Clone size is stated in some rows and not others, as once, few, many or a class when expanded.

D: -; V: TRBV7-2; size: medium-sized; J: TRBJ2-7; DNA: TGTGCCACCCGGGGGAGCGGGTCCTACGAGCAGTACTTC; CDR3: CATRGSGSYEQYF
D: -; V: TRBV11-2; size: few; J: TRBJ1-1; DNA: TGTGCCAGCAGCCCACCCATATTTAACACTGAAGCTTTCTTT; CDR3: CASSPPIFNTEAFF
D: TRBD1; V: TRBV7-9; size: few; J: TRBJ2-7; DNA: TGTGCCAGCAGCCCCACGACAGGGGACGAGCAGTACTTC; CDR3: CASSPTTGDEQYF
D: TRBD1; V: TRBV6-4; size: -; J: TRBJ1-6; DNA: TGTGCCAGCAGCGTAGGGGGCCGTTCACCCCTCCACTTT; CDR3: CASSVGGRSPLHF
D: -; V: TRBV5-6; size: -; J: TRBJ1-1; DNA: TGTGCCAGCAGCTTGATCGCTGACACTGAAGCTTTCTTT; CDR3: CASSLIADTEAFF
D: -; V: TRBV7-9; size: -; J: TRBJ1-1; DNA: TGTGCCAGCAGCTTAGAGGTGAACACTGAAGCTTTCTTT; CDR3: CASSLEVNTEAFF
D: TRBD2; V: TRBV10-1; size: once; J: TRBJ2-7; DNA: TGCGCCAGCAGTGAGTCGACTAGCTCGAGCTACGAGCAGTACTTC; CDR3: CASSESTSSSYEQYF
D: -; V: TRBV10-3; size: medium-sized; J: TRBJ2-7; DNA: TGTGCCAGCGGACAGACCTACGAGCAGTACTTC; CDR3: CASGQTYEQYF
D: TRBD1; V: TRBV4-1; size: once; J: TRBJ2-3; DNA: TGCGCCAGCAGCCAGGACAGGTGGCTAGATACGCAGTATTTT; CDR3: CASSQDRWLDTQYF
D: TRBD1; V: TRBV7-9; size: -; J: TRBJ2-1; DNA: TGTGCCAGCAGCTCCAGGGACAGAGAAGAATACAATGAGCAGTTCTTC; CDR3: CASSSRDREEYNEQFF
D: -; V: TRBV6-6; size: few; J: TRBJ1-5; DNA: TGTGCCAGCAGTTGGAGGATAGAGCAGCCCCAGCATTTT; CDR3: CASSWRIEQPQHF
D: -; V: TRBV6-6; size: many; J: TRBJ1-6; DNA: TGTGCCAGCAGTTACTCAGAGGGTTCACCCCTCCACTTT; CDR3: CASSYSEGSPLHF
D: TRBD1; V: TRBV4-1; size: -; J: TRBJ2-7; DNA: TGCGCCAGCAGCCAAGTCTGGACAGGGGTAAGGGAGCAGTACTTC; CDR3: CASSQVWTGVREQYF
D: -; V: TRBV11-2; size: medium-sized; J: TRBJ2-5; DNA: TGTGCCAGCAGCTTAGAGGCCCGTTCTCTGGAGACCCAGTACTTC; CDR3: CASSLEARSLETQYF
D: -; V: TRBV12-5; size: few; J: TRBJ1-1; DNA: TGTGCTAGTGGTTTGGGGAACACTGAAGCTTTCTTT; CDR3: CASGLGNTEAFF
D: -; V: TRBV7-6; size: few; J: TRBJ2-7; DNA: TGTGCCAGCAGCTTAGAGGCGCGGTCCTACGAGCAGTACTTC; CDR3: CASSLEARSYEQYF
D: TRBD1; V: TRBV2; size: -; J: TRBJ1-4; DNA: TGTGCCGGACAGGGGGAGGTTGGTGAAAAACTGTTTTTT; CDR3: CAGQGEVGEKLFF
D: TRBD1; V: TRBV10-3; size: -; J: TRBJ2-7; DNA: TGTGCCATCGGGTCTGTTCCACAGGACAGGGTCTACGAGCAGTACTTC; CDR3: CAIGSVPQDRVYEQYF
D: TRBD2; V: TRBV7-9; size: -; J: TRBJ2-3; DNA: TGTGCCAGCAGCTCTTTCGGGAGGGGAATCTCCTTGGGCACAGATACGCAGTATTTT; CDR3: CASSSFGRGISLGTDTQYF
D: TRBD2; V: TRBV13; size: -; J: TRBJ2-7; DNA: TGTGCCAGCAGCTTAGTGGGCGGGAGTGCTACCTACGAGCAGTACTTC; CDR3: CASSLVGGSATYEQYF
D: TRBD1; V: TRBV28; size: -; J: TRBJ1-6; DNA: TGTGCCAGCAGTCCAACAGGGGTGTTTAATTCACCCCTCCACTTT; CDR3: CASSPTGVFNSPLHF
D: -; V: TRBV4-1; size: -; J: TRBJ1-1; DNA: TGCGCCAGCAGCCAAGAGGGGGTAGGGCTTACTGAAGCTTTCTTT; CDR3: CASSQEGVGLTEAFF
D: -; V: TRBV27; size: -; J: TRBJ2-7; DNA: TGTGCCAGCAGTATTCTGACAGGCGCGGTCTACGAGCAGTACTTC; CDR3: CASSILTGAVYEQYF
D: TRBD2; V: TRBV5-1; size: -; J: TRBJ2-2; DNA: TGCGCCAGCAGCTTGCGGGACAGGGAACTAGCGGGGGGGACCGGGGAGCTGTTTTTT; CDR3: CASSLRDRELAGGTGELFF
D: -; V: TRBV9; size: -; J: TRBJ2-3; DNA: TGTGCCAGCAGCGCGTCGTCGGGCCGGAAGCAGTATTTT; CDR3: CASSASSGRKQYF
D: -; V: TRBV4-1; size: few; J: TRBJ2-7; DNA: TGCGCCAGCAGCTACGCCCAGGGCCCCTACGAGCAGTACTTC; CDR3: CASSYAQGPYEQYF
D: -; V: TRBV11-2; size: few; J: TRBJ2-3; DNA: TGTGCCAGCAGCCCCCCGGGGAAGCTCGCAGATACGCAGTATTTT; CDR3: CASSPPGKLADTQYF
D: TRBD1; V: TRBV9; size: few; J: TRBJ2-1; DNA: TGTGCCAGCAGCCCGGACAGGGGGGATGAGCAGTTCTTC; CDR3: CASSPDRGDEQFF
D: TRBD2; V: TRBV9; size: -; J: TRBJ2-1; DNA: TGTGCCAGCAGCGCCAGGACTAGCGGGATTTACAATGAGCAGTTCTTC; CDR3: CASSARTSGIYNEQFF
D: TRBD1; V: TRBV7-3; size: few; J: TRBJ2-7; DNA: TGTGCCAGCAGCCAGCCGGGACAGGGGGCGCTTGAGCAGTACTTC; CDR3: CASSQPGQGALEQYF
D: -; V: TRBV27; size: medium-sized; J: TRBJ1-5; DNA: TGTGCCAGCAGTTTATCAGGGGTCAATCAGCCCCAGCATTTT; CDR3: CASSLSGVNQPQHF
D: -; V: TRBV10-3; size: medium-sized; J: TRBJ1-2; DNA: TGTGCCATCAGTGAGATAGATACTAACTATGGCTACACCTTC; CDR3: CAISEIDTNYGYTF
D: -; V: TRBV11-3; size: few; J: TRBJ2-7; DNA: TGTGCCAGCAGTACCGGAGGACTCTCCTACGAGCAGTACTTC; CDR3: CASSTGGLSYEQYF
D: -; V: TRBV7-2; size: -; J: TRBJ2-2; DNA: TGTGCCAGCAGCTTCCGGGACACTGACACCGGGGAGCTGTTTTTT; CDR3: CASSFRDTDTGELFF
D: -; V: TRBV9; size: -; J: TRBJ2-3; DNA: TGTGCCAGCGCCCGTTATGGGGGCACAGATACGCAGTATTTT; CDR3: CASARYGGTDTQYF
D: TRBD1; V: TRBV9; size: -; J: TRBJ2-3; DNA: TGTGCCAGCGACCGGACAGGGAGGGATACGCAGTATTTT; CDR3: CASDRTGRDTQYF
D: TRBD1; V: TRBV14; size: -; J: TRBJ2-3; DNA: TGTGCCAGCAGCCCCGACAGGGACATCATCACAGATACGCAGTATTTT; CDR3: CASSPDRDIITDTQYF
D: -; V: TRBV21-1; size: -; J: TRBJ2-1; DNA: TGTGCCAGCAGCATCGGGATAAACGACCCAACGGGTTACAATGAGCAGTTCTTC; CDR3: CASSIGINDPTGYNEQFF
D: -; V: TRBV6-5; size: -; J: TRBJ2-7; DNA: TGTGCCAGCAGTCCTTCCTACGAGCAGTACTTC; CDR3: CASSPSYEQYF
D: -; V: TRBV7-9; size: medium-sized; J: TRBJ1-1; DNA: TGTGCCAGCAGTCGGACCTTGGAAGCTTTCTTT; CDR3: CASSRTLEAFF
D: -; V: TRBV5-4; size: few; J: TRBJ1-2; DNA: TGTGCCAGCAGCTTAGTGAATGGGGGATATGGCTACACCTTC; CDR3: CASSLVNGGYGYTF
D: -; V: TRBV10-3; size: -; J: TRBJ2-7; DNA: TGTGCCATCAGTAACAGGCCGCATTGTTACGAGCAGTACTTC; CDR3: CAISNRPHCYEQYF
D: -; V: TRBV7-9; size: -; J: TRBJ2-1; DNA: TGTGCCAGCAGCTTAGATGTCCCATGGCAGTTCTTC; CDR3: CASSLDVPWQFF
D: -; V: TRBV7-6; size: -; J: TRBJ2-7; DNA: TGTGCCAGCAGCTTGGGGGAGTCCTACGAGCAGTACTTC; CDR3: CASSLGESYEQYF
D: -; V: TRBV4-1; size: many; J: TRBJ2-7; DNA: TGCGCCAGCAGCCGACTCGCTTTATACGAGCAGTACTTC; CDR3: CASSRLALYEQYF
D: -; V: TRBV2; size: few; J: TRBJ2-1; DNA: TGTGCCAGCAGTGAATCTCGAATTGGTTACAATGAGCAGTTCTTC; CDR3: CASSESRIGYNEQFF
D: -; V: TRBV5-1; size: few; J: TRBJ2-7; DNA: TGCGCCAGCACCGGGGCCAGCTCCTACGAGCAGTACTTC; CDR3: CASTGASSYEQYF
D: -; V: TRBV7-3; size: -; J: TRBJ2-3; DNA: TGTGCCAGCAGCTTAGGCTCCCTTGGCACAGATACGCAGTATTTT; CDR3: CASSLGSLGTDTQYF
D: -; V: TRBV4-1; size: -; J: TRBJ1-3; DNA: TGCGCCAGCAGCCGTACGAAGTACGGAAACACCATATATTTT; CDR3: CASSRTKYGNTIYF
D: -; V: TRBV6-6; size: -; J: TRBJ2-1; DNA: TGTGCCAGCAGTTACATCGCCTACAATGAGCAGTTCTTC; CDR3: CASSYIAYNEQFF
D: -; V: TRBV19; size: -; J: TRBJ2-6; DNA: TGTGCCAGTAGTATGGAACCCGAAAGGGCCTGGGGGGCCAACGTCCTGACTTTC; CDR3: CASSMEPERAWGANVLTF
D: -; V: TRBV4-1; size: few; J: TRBJ2-1; DNA: TGCGCCAGCAGCCAAGCTGACTACTCGAGGAATGAGCAGTTCTTC; CDR3: CASSQADYSRNEQFF
D: -; V: TRBV11-3; size: -; J: TRBJ1-1; DNA: TGTGCCAGCAGCCCCTACCGGGGTCCGAACACTGAAGCTTTCTTT; CDR3: CASSPYRGPNTEAFF
D: TRBD2; V: TRBV11-2; size: -; J: TRBJ2-5; DNA: TGTGCCAGCAGCCGGTGGGCTAGCGGGGGGGCCCAAGAGACCCAGTACTTC; CDR3: CASSRWASGGAQETQYF
D: -; V: TRBV7-2; size: -; J: TRBJ2-7; DNA: TGTGCCAGCAGACCTGACAGTCGGGCCGAGCAGTACTTC; CDR3: CASRPDSRAEQYF